This T cell receptor (beta chain) is drawn from a study of T cell responses to AZD1222 COVID-19 vaccine. V shed 2 bases and J shed 5 bases, with 13 bases lying between them. Germline CDR1 is SGHRS and CDR2 is YFSETQ. The CDR3 has 14 residues. TCRdb's table, derived via immunoSEQ multiplex PCR, lists solely in-frame clones and lacks some. The sample holds tens of thousands of clones, over 75% seen once. V and J are TRBV5-1 and TRBJ2-5; D possibly corresponds to TRBD2 (5 bases). The sequence derives from an adult who received the AZD1222 COVID-19 vaccine. The sample consisted of peripheral blood, taken 28 days after the second AZD1222 dose. The CDR3 sequence is CASSLAAIGETQYF. The CDR3 coding sequence is TGCGCCAGCAGCTTAGCGGCAATAGGGGAGACCCAGTACTTC.